This TCR beta chain is drawn from a study of tumor-infiltrating lymphocytes in primary liver carcinoma. Study-level information: Stage T1-T3 N0M0 tumors measured about 4.2 to 11 cm at most. Whole-study results and caveats: Pairs of tumor regions overlapped more than tumor-adjacent and tumor-blood pairs did.

Blood RNA came from unsorted whole blood; germline DNA was also extracted. Between the trimmed V and J ends, which lost 1 base and 4 bases, there was a span of 11 bases. Per germline, CDR1 SGHVS and CDR2 FQNEAQ. This CDR3 region has 15 residues. The investigators made TCR beta cDNA from roughly 0.45 ug total RNA, using a constant-region primer. What produced the TCR beta libraries was three nested multiplex PCR rounds using slightly modified ARM-PCR. Both of the initial two PCR rounds ran for 10 cycles and employed TRBV1-TRBV30 forward primers alongside a C-beta reverse primer. From the multiplex PCR reads, TCRdb called clonotypes with MiXCR, one entry per CDR3 protein. The table has fewer than 400,000 distinct CDR3 sequences, less than 75% seen once. Note on this clonotype: Its antigen is unidentified.

Input material: peripheral blood. V usage is TRBV7-8 and J usage is TRBJ1-5, with a possible D match to TRBD1 (5 bases). This receptor was identified in a man in his forties or fifties with primary liver carcinoma and hepatitis B virus infection. For the CDR3, the DNA is TGTGCCAGCAGCTTAGGATCAGGGCTTAATCAGCCCCAGCATTTT. Translating gives CASSLGSGLNQPQHF.